A single sample gave rise to the 27 T cell receptor beta chains below, sequenced in a study of T cell changes during pregnancy in multiple sclerosis. TCRdb's copy holds only in-frame clones and misses some; the assay was immunoSEQ multiplex PCR. Here the sample spans 65,000 to 85,000 clones, 92% being singletons. Sequenced material: CD4+ T cells from peripheral blood mononuclear cells, taken after pregnancy. Every receptor here comes from a female donor with multiple sclerosis, enrolled in a pregnancy study.

This clone was detected only once. This chain joins TRBV7-2 and TRBJ2-3, with 12 bases that match TRBD2. The CDR3 has 16 residues. Germline loops: CDR1 SGHTA, CDR2 FQGNSA. V was clipped by 5 bases and J by 1 base; unmatched bases: 4. This CDR3 reads CASSLLAGGGTDTQYF. The CDR3 DNA sequence: TGTGCCAGCAGCCTACTAGCGGGGGGCGGCACAGATACGCAGTATTTT.

The rearrangement links TRBV5-1 to TRBJ2-1; TRBD2 matches at 7 bases. V lost 0 bases, J lost 0 bases, and 6 bases stayed unmatched. Per the germline V gene, CDR1 is SGHRS and CDR2 is YFSETQ. This CDR3 is built from 17 residues. CDR3 nucleotides: TGCGCCAGCAGCTTGGCCTCGGGGACTAACTCCTACAATGAGCAGTTCTTC. It is translated as CASSLASGTNSYNEQFF.

This clone came up a few times. CDR3 in amino acids: CASSIGRANTEAFF. CDR3 DNA sequence: TGTGCCAGTAGTATCGGCAGGGCCAACACTGAAGCTTTCTTT. The rearrangement links TRBV19 to TRBJ1-1; D is perhaps TRBD1 (5 bases). In germline, CDR1 is LNHDA, CDR2 SQIVND (reference sequence). V lost 3 bases to trimming and J lost 2 bases, with 10 bases between them. The CDR3 sequence is 14 residues long.

The chain uses TRBV6-1 and TRBJ1-5, with D unclear. The germline V gene has CDR1 MNHNS and CDR2 SASEGT. The CDR3 has 13 residues. V lost 0 bases, J lost 6 bases, and 6 bases lay in between. The DNA of the CDR3 is TGTGCCAGCAGTGAAGCGAGGGTTCAGCCCCAGCATTTT. Translated, it gives CASSEARVQPQHF.

J is TRBJ1-6 and V is TRBV6-1; weak D call: TRBD1 (6 bases). The CDR3 has 13 residues. The V gene lost 10 bases and the J gene lost 8 bases, with 15 bases spanning the gap. Germline V gene data show CDR1 as MNHNS and CDR2 as SASEGT. The CDR3, as DNA: TGTGCCACAGTAGTCAGGGGAGATTCACCCCTCCACTTT. This codes for CATVVRGDSPLHF.

V is TRBV7-2 and J is TRBJ1-1, with D uncertain. V lost 1 base and J 8 bases, leaving 8 bases between the germline ends. Germline CDR1 reads SGHTA; CDR2 reads FQGNSA. The CDR3 loop spans 12 amino acids. The CDR3 spells CASSLVGREAFF. The CDR3 nucleotides read TGTGCCAGCAGCTTAGTTGGCAGGGAAGCTTTCTTT.

This clone was detected a few times. The chain is built from TRBV6-1 and TRBJ1-5; possible D gene TRBD1, 6 bases. The CDR3 has 15 amino acids. Germline loops: CDR1 MNHNS, CDR2 SASEGT. The ends were cut back, 7 bases at V and 6 bases at J, with 19 bases in the middle. The CDR3 protein is CASTTQGTVVQPQHF. CDR3 in DNA: TGTGCCAGCACTACACAGGGTACGGTGGTTCAGCCCCAGCATTTT.

The chain links TRBV7-9 to TRBJ1-4; 10 bases fit TRBD1. The CDR3 totals 15 residues. Germline CDR1 SEHNR, CDR2 FQNEAQ (reference sequence). Trimming cost V 5 bases and J 10 bases; bases outside gene matches: 10. The CDR3 DNA reads as TGTGCCAGCAGCCTCGGGACAGGGGCCGAAGGAAAACTGTTTTTT. This encodes CASSLGTGAEGKLFF.

The V and J genes are TRBV5-5 and TRBJ1-4; D may be TRBD1 (5 bases). CDR1 and CDR2 from the germline V gene are SGHKS and YYEKEE (reference sequence). The CDR3 runs 16 residues. Trimming stripped 0 bases from V and 3 bases from J, with 12 bases between. CDR3 bases: TGTGCCAGCAGCTTGGAGCTACAGGACCCTAATGAAAAACTGTTTTTT. Translation gives CASSLELQDPNEKLFF.

This chain connects TRBV7-6 to TRBJ2-6; TRBD1 is a possible D gene (6 bases). This CDR3 spans 16 amino acids. Germline V gene sequence: CDR1 SGHVS, CDR2 FNYEAQ. The germline V and J ends were trimmed by 5 bases and 0 bases, with 11 bases remaining between them. For the CDR3, the DNA is TGTGCCAGCAGCGTCCTAGGGGGCTCTGGGGCCAACGTCCTGACTTTC. Translating gives CASSVLGGSGANVLTF. Filled out from reference TRBV7-6 and TRBJ2-6, the complete variable domain reads GAGVSQSPRYKVTKRGQDVALRCDPISGHVSLYWYRQALGQGPEFLTYFNYEAQQDKSGLPNDRFSAERPEGSISTLTIQRTEQRDSAMYRCASSVLGGSGANVLTFGAGSRLTVL.

The rearrangement uses TRBV13 and TRBJ2-3, with 10 bases identical to TRBD2. Germline CDR1 PRHDT, CDR2 FYEKMQ (reference sequence). V dropped 5 bases and J dropped 1; count of bases not matched to a gene: 6. The CDR3 is 16 residues long. CDR3 amino acids: CASSPRGTSGTDTQYF. For the CDR3, the DNA is TGTGCCAGCAGCCCTAGGGGGACTAGCGGCACAGATACGCAGTATTTT. Full variable domain (missing parts from reference TRBV13 and TRBJ2-3): AAGVIQSPRHLIKEKRETATLKCYPIPRHDTVYWYQQGPGQDPQFLISFYEKMQSDKGSIPDRFSAQQFSDYHSELNMSSLELGDSALYFCASSPRGTSGTDTQYFGPGTRLTVL.

The chain combines TRBV7-6 with TRBJ2-3; D not resolved. Germline V gene data show CDR1 as SGHVS and CDR2 as FNYEAQ. The CDR3 length is 15 residues. Trimming stripped 5 bases from V and 4 bases from J, with 16 bases between. CDR3 nucleotide sequence: TGTGCCAGCAGCCCTTTGAACTCCGAGGCAGATACGCAGTATTTT. Protein: CASSPLNSEADTQYF.

This sequence joins TRBV2 and TRBJ1-6, with D tentatively TRBD1 (6 bases). This CDR3 is built from 13 residues. Germline V gene sequence: CDR1 SNHLY, CDR2 FYNNEI. V lost 4 bases to trimming and J lost 10 bases, with 11 bases between them. CDR3: CASSARQDSPLHF. Here the CDR3 DNA reads TGTGCCAGCAGTGCGAGACAGGACTCACCCCTCCACTTT.

DNA of the CDR3: TGTGCCAGCAGAACCGAGGGATCAGTAGATACGCAGTATTTT. This gives the protein CASRTEGSVDTQYF. This sequence joins TRBV6-6 and TRBJ2-3; maybe TRBD2 (5 bases). The CDR3 contains 14 residues. Per the germline V gene, CDR1 is MNHNY and CDR2 is SVGAGI (reference sequence). Trimming took off 6 bases at V and 5 bases at J, with 15 bases between the two ends.

This chain links TRBV19 with TRBJ1-5; 8 bases map to TRBD1. Germline trimming cut 4 bases from V and 2 bases from J; bases unmatched to any gene: 10. The germline V gene encodes CDR1 LNHDA and CDR2 SQIVND (reference sequence). The CDR3 is made up of 17 amino acids. CDR3: CASSTSPGGAGNQPQHF. In DNA form, the CDR3 reads TGTGCCAGTAGTACGAGTCCAGGGGGCGCGGGCAATCAGCCCCAGCATTTT.

This sequence joins TRBV5-1 and TRBJ1-2; D perhaps matches TRBD1 (6 bases). V lost 4 bases and J lost 7, with 14 bases in between. CDR3 length equals 13 residues. CDR1 and CDR2 (germline): SGHRS, YFSETQ. The CDR3, as DNA: TGCGCCAGCAGCGTAACAGGGTTAGGTGGCTACACCTTC. Amino acids: CASSVTGLGGYTF.

The CDR3 is CASSLGDYTYEQYF. The CDR3 DNA reads TGTGCCAGCAGCTTGGGGGACTACACCTACGAGCAGTACTTC. The gene calls are TRBV5-6 and TRBJ2-7, with TRBD2 matching over 7 bases. Germline CDR1 is SGHDT and CDR2 is YYEEEE. V was pared by 0 bases and J by 2 bases, with 2 bases of the junction left unmatched. The CDR3 runs 14 residues.

The V and J genes are TRBV7-9 and TRBJ2-3; 8 nucleotides match TRBD2. The CDR3 is made up of 17 amino acids. CDR1 is SEHNR, CDR2 FQNEAQ, per germline (reference sequence). With 1 base clipped from V and 2 bases from J, the junction kept 8 bases outside the gene matches. CDR3 loop: CASSLDRGGDPTDTQYF. CDR3 in DNA: TGTGCCAGCAGCTTAGATCGGGGGGGCGACCCCACAGATACGCAGTATTTT.

The CDR3: CAWSVLAGVLTGELFF. CDR3 nucleotides: TGTGCCTGGAGTGTTCTAGCGGGAGTGTTAACCGGGGAGCTGTTTTTT. The chain carries TRBV30 and TRBJ2-2; 10 bases match TRBD2. The trim removed 0 bases at V and 5 bases at J, leaving 6 bases unmatched. The germline V gene encodes CDR1 GTSNPN and CDR2 SVGIG (reference sequence). The CDR3 length is 16 residues.

This clone was seen a handful of times. The chain is built from TRBV6-5 and TRBJ1-6, with D uncertain. Germline V gives CDR1 MNHEY, CDR2 SVGAGI. Trimming cost V 5 bases and J 6 bases, with 8 bases left between them. This CDR3 has 13 residues. The CDR3 spells CASSTSLNSPLHF. As DNA, the CDR3 is TGTGCCAGCAGTACGAGCCTTAATTCACCCCTCCACTTT.

The chain carries TRBV7-9 and TRBJ2-7; D might be TRBD2 (6 bases). Germline lookup yields CDR1 SEHNR and CDR2 FQNEAQ (reference sequence). Trimming removed 4 bases at V and 6 bases at J, with 10 bases between. This CDR3 region has 12 residues. The CDR3 reads CASSYPGLEQYF. The DNA of the CDR3 is TGTGCCAGCAGCTACCCGGGACTCGAGCAGTACTTC. Variable domain in full (rest from reference TRBV7-9 and TRBJ2-7): DTGVSQNPRHKITKRGQNVTFRCDPISEHNRLYWYRQTLGQGPEFLTYFQNEAQLEKSRLLSDRFSAERPKGSFSTLEIQRTEQGDSAMYLCASSYPGLEQYFGPGTRLTVT.

This chain connects TRBV10-3 to TRBJ2-3; 8 bases match TRBD2. The CDR3 runs 12 residues. V was pared by 10 bases and J by 5 bases, with 5 bases of the junction left unmatched. Germline V lookup: CDR1 ENHRY, CDR2 SYGVKD. CDR3 coding DNA: TGTGCCACCGGGGGGGCTGTAGATACGCAGTATTTT. Protein sequence: CATGGAVDTQYF.

The chain employs TRBV27 and TRBJ2-2; 7 bases are shared with TRBD1. The ends lost 5 bases at V and 3 bases at J; junction bases unmatched: 9. CDR1 and CDR2 (germline): MNHEY, SMNVEV (reference sequence). CDR3 length equals 16 residues. The CDR3 bases are TGTGCCAGCAGTACCGTCCGACAGGGTGACACCGGGGAGCTGTTTTTT. This sequence encodes CASSTVRQGDTGELFF.

The genes are TRBV27 and TRBJ1-1, with D possibly being TRBD1 (6 bases). The CDR3 spans 11 residues. CDR1 and CDR2 (germline): MNHEY, SMNVEV (reference sequence). V was trimmed by 4 bases and J by 10 bases, leaving 10 bases between them. The DNA for the CDR3 is TGTGCCAGCAGTTCGACAGGAAGAGCTTTCTTT. It specifies CASSSTGRAFF.

This clone has just a few counts. J is TRBJ1-1 and V is TRBV19; possible D gene TRBD1, 6 bases. Germline V CDR1 and CDR2: LNHDA, SQIVND (reference sequence). V dropped 6 bases and J dropped 2 bases, with 7 bases sitting between them. The CDR3 covers 12 residues. CDR3 in amino acids: CASRDRNTEAFF. CDR3 coding DNA: TGTGCCAGTAGGGACAGAAACACTGAAGCTTTCTTT.

The gene calls are TRBV4-2 and TRBJ2-1, with TRBD1 matching 8 bases. After removal of 6 bases from V and 9 bases from J, the junction contained 13 bases not matched to a gene. Germline V gene sequence: CDR1 LGHNA, CDR2 YNFKEQ. This CDR3 contains 15 residues. CDR3: CASRPGTGGGSEQFF. CDR3 coding DNA: TGTGCCAGCAGGCCCGGGACAGGTGGGGGGAGTGAGCAGTTCTTC.

The chain has TRBV6-1 and TRBJ1-1; D possibly corresponds to TRBD1 (5 bases). This CDR3 spans 13 amino acids. CDR1 is MNHNS, CDR2 SASEGT, per germline. The ends were cut back, 5 bases at V and 6 bases at J, with 13 bases in the middle. The CDR3 DNA sequence: TGTGCCAGCAGTTTCGGGGGGGTACCTGAAGCTTTCTTT. This translates into CASSFGGVPEAFF.